The 11 T cell receptor beta chains below come from one sample, sequenced in a study of human T cells and chemical hapten exposure. Each CDR3 protein is one row after TCRdb ran MiXCR on the RACE reads. The sample records just over 350,000 distinct CDR3 sequences, around 6% being singletons. Noted time point: patch test 2, 6 weeks after DPC sensitization. As to treatment: therapeutic diphenylcyclopropenone sensitization with weekly scalp DPC. The source material was whole blood, sampled in connection with sensitization to the hapten diphenylcyclopropenone (DPC). The receptors were sampled from a woman aged 18-35 years with alopecia areata. Some clones in this sample may be carry-over from other donors' samples.

The rearrangement links TRBV3-1 to TRBJ2-1; TRBD2 might be the D (6 bases). This CDR3 contains 16 residues. V was clipped by 2 bases and J by 3 bases, with 14 bases between them. Per the germline V gene, CDR1 is LGHDT and CDR2 is YNNKEL (reference sequence). The CDR3 is CASSQNGGRLYNEQFF. In DNA form, the CDR3 reads TGTGCCAGCAGCCAAAACGGGGGACGCCTCTACAATGAGCAGTTCTTC.

This clonotype has ten or more counts. This chain uses TRBV6-1 with TRBJ1-3, with D tentatively TRBD1 (6 bases). V gave up 1 base and J gave up 2 bases, with 9 bases separating them. The germline gives CDR1 MNHNS, CDR2 SASEGT. The CDR3 loop spans 15 amino acids. The CDR3 DNA follows: TGTGCCAGCAGTGAAGAGGGGGATACTGGAAACACCATATATTTT. Translating gives CASSEEGDTGNTIYF.

The CDR3, as DNA: TGTGCCAGCAGTTTTGTTGGGATATCGGGTGCCCAGTACTTC. Amino acid sequence: CASSFVGISGAQYF. The V gene is TRBV6-2 or TRBV6-3, the J gene TRBJ2-5; D unclear. CDR3 size: 14 residues. Trimming removed 4 bases from V and 9 bases from J, with 18 bases in between. The germline CDR1 and CDR2 sequences are MNHEY and SVGEGT.

CDR3 nucleotide sequence: TGTGCCAGCAGCGGCGGACGGGACGGGAGTTATCAGCCCCAGCATTTT. Translation: CASSGGRDGSYQPQHF. The chain couples TRBV5-4 to TRBJ1-5; tentatively, D is TRBD1 (5 bases). Germline lookup yields CDR1 SGHNT and CDR2 YYREEE (reference sequence). V was pared by 4 bases and J by 5 bases, with 19 bases between. The CDR3 has 16 amino acids. Supplemented by reference TRBV5-4 and TRBJ1-5, the full variable domain reads ETGVTQSPTHLIKTRGQQVTLRCSSQSGHNTVSWYQQALGQGPQFIFQYYREEENGRGNFPPRFSGLQFPNYSSELNVNALELDDSALYLCASSGGRDGSYQPQHFGDGTRLSIL.

This clonotype was seen at least ten times. The V gene is TRBV20-1, the J gene TRBJ1-4, with 7 nucleotides matching TRBD1. The CDR3 sequence is 14 residues long. Germline assignment: CDR1 DFQATT and CDR2 SNEGSKA (reference sequence). The ends lost 5 bases at V and 6 bases at J; junction bases unmatched: 9. The CDR3 coding sequence is TGCAGTGCTGAAAGAGGTCAGGGGGATGAAAAACTGTTTTTT. This encodes CSAERGQGDEKLFF.

V is TRBV3-1 and J is TRBJ1-5; D is unresolved. CDR1 and CDR2 (germline): LGHDT, YNNKEL (reference sequence). This CDR3 is 12 amino acids long. Trimming cost V 3 bases and J 3 bases, with 3 bases left between them. CDR3 loop: CASSHTNQPQHF. In nucleotides, the CDR3 is TGTGCCAGCAGCCATACCAATCAGCCCCAGCATTTT.

Many counts were recorded for this clonotype. The chain is built from TRBV4-3 and TRBJ1-2; maybe TRBD1 (5 bases). V was trimmed by 1 base and J by 0 bases, leaving 15 bases between them. The length of the CDR3 is 17 residues. Germline V gene lookup returns CDR1 LGHNA and CDR2 YSLEER. The CDR3 nucleotides are TGCGCCAGCAGCCAAGTTGGGGGAAGATATCCTAACTATGGCTACACCTTC. Protein product: CASSQVGGRYPNYGYTF.

This clonotype was seen a few times. The J gene is TRBJ2-2, the V gene TRBV10-3; no clear D gene. The V end was cut by 0 bases, the J end by 4 bases, with 12 bases between. Germline CDR1 and CDR2: ENHRY and SYGVKD. This CDR3 comprises 16 residues. DNA for the CDR3: TGTGCCATCAGTGAGTCCCTAGTGGAGCCCACCGGGGAGCTGTTTTTT. It encodes CAISESLVEPTGELFF.

This clonotype was seen at least ten times. The chain's CDR3 is CASSMTGTNQPQHF. The CDR3 region has the DNA TGTGCCAGTAGTATGACAGGAACCAATCAGCCCCAGCATTTT. V gene TRBV19 combines with J gene TRBJ1-5; D possibly corresponds to TRBD1 (6 bases). Looked up from germline, CDR1 is LNHDA and CDR2 is SQIVND (reference sequence). The CDR3 consists of 14 residues. Trimming removed 3 bases from V and 3 bases from J, with 9 bases in between.

The J gene is TRBJ2-3, the V gene TRBV28; D is unresolved. The CDR3 spans 11 residues. Germline CDR1 and CDR2: MDHEN and SYDVKM. Deletions cut 7 bases from V and 6 bases from J, with 8 bases between. The CDR3 DNA reads TGTGCCAGCACATTAAGCGATACGCAGTATTTT. As protein: CASTLSDTQYF.

Many counts were recorded for this clonotype. The chain joins TRBV27 to TRBJ1-1; 7 nucleotides line up with TRBD1. Germline CDR1 is MNHEY and CDR2 is SMNVEV (reference sequence). V gave up 0 bases and J gave up 4 bases; unmatched junction bases: 5. The CDR3 contains 15 residues. The CDR3 region has the DNA TGTGCCAGCAGTTTATCCCCAGGGGGAATCACTGAAGCTTTCTTT. Its protein is CASSLSPGGITEAFF.